These 16 T cell receptor beta chains were sequenced from one sample in a study of T cell repertoires in cytomegalovirus infection. Each CDR3 protein is one row after TCRdb ran MiXCR on the reads. The repertoire has some 900,000 distinct CDR3 sequences, over 25% of them found once; the top ten carry approximately 13%. The antigens for these receptors are not known. Sequencing used cultured CD8+ T cells from PBMCs, obtained from culture after CMV antigen stimulation. All receptors derive from a human donor in good health (CMV status not recorded). Some clones in this sample may be carry-over from other donors' samples.

In this sample, this clonotype turned up many times. V and J are TRBV6-5 and TRBJ1-2, with D possibly TRBD1 on 5 matching bases. This CDR3 has 14 amino acids. The V end lost 6 bases, the J end lost 4 bases, and 15 bases lay between the germline ends. The germline gives CDR1 MNHEY, CDR2 SVGAGI. CDR3 DNA sequence: TGTGCCAGCAGAACGATATACGACAGCTATGGCTACACCTTC. The encoded protein is CASRTIYDSYGYTF.

This clonotype was observed a handful of times. The chain links TRBV7-9 to TRBJ1-1; D not resolved. The V and J ends lost 5 bases and 6 bases respectively, with 10 bases between them. The germline CDR1 and CDR2 sequences are SEHNR and FQNEAQ (reference sequence). The CDR3 consists of 12 residues. CDR3 DNA: TGTGCCAGCAGCGGAAGGGTCGCTGAAGCTTTCTTT. Protein sequence: CASSGRVAEAFF.

The chain recombines TRBV28 with TRBJ2-1, with 8 bases matching TRBD1. Looked up from germline, CDR1 is MDHEN and CDR2 is SYDVKM. This CDR3 is 14 amino acids long. V trimming: 5 bases; J trimming: 9 bases; junction bases outside the gene matches: 9. Written as DNA, the CDR3 is TGTGCCAGCAGTGTTACCTTCAGGGGGCCTGAGCAGTTCTTC. It yields the protein CASSVTFRGPEQFF.

V is TRBV18 and J is TRBJ2-5, with 7 bases that match TRBD2. The CDR3 has 16 residues. Germline assignment: CDR1 KGHSH and CDR2 LQKENI. J lost 5 bases, V lost 2 bases, and 11 bases had no gene match. For the CDR3, the DNA is TGTGCCAGCTCACCAATGGAGCGGGGTATGAGCGAGACCCAGTACTTC. Encoded protein: CASSPMERGMSETQYF.

This clonotype came up a few times. This sequence joins TRBV4-1 and TRBJ1-1; TRBD1 agrees at 7 bases. Germline V gene sequence: CDR1 MGHRA, CDR2 YSYEKL. The CDR3 length is 15 residues. The V and J ends lost 4 bases and 4 bases, in that order; junction bases with no gene match: 9. The CDR3 sequence is CASSLRQGLATEAFF. The CDR3 DNA reads TGCGCCAGCAGCCTCCGACAGGGTCTTGCCACTGAAGCTTTCTTT.

V and J are TRBV4-1 and TRBJ1-5, with TRBD1 identical over 10 bases. Germline values: CDR1 MGHRA, CDR2 YSYEKL. J lost 2 bases, V lost 1 base, and 14 bases had no gene match. The CDR3 is 20 residues long. The CDR3 DNA is TGCGCCAGCAGCCAAGTATGGGGCCGGGGACAGGGGAACGGCAATCAGCCCCAGCATTTT. Its translation is CASSQVWGRGQGNGNQPQHF.

This clonotype was seen ten or more times. The chain is built from TRBV7-2 and TRBJ1-1; D call uncertain. The CDR3 runs 11 residues. Germline lookup yields CDR1 SGHTA and CDR2 FQGNSA. The CDR3 region is CAARENTEAFF. As DNA, the CDR3 is TGTGCGGCACGAGAAAACACTGAAGCTTTCTTT. The variable domain in full, with the rest retrieved from reference TRBV7-2 and TRBJ1-1, is GAGVSQSPSNKVTEKGKDVELRCDPISGHTALYWYRQSLGQGLEFLIYFQGNSAPDKSGLPSDRFSAERTGGSVSTLTIQRTQQEDSAVYLCAARENTEAFFGQGTRLTVV.

There are a few counts of this clonotype. The chain is built from TRBV14 and TRBJ2-7; a possible D gene is TRBD1 (6 bases). V was shortened by 0 bases and J by 6 bases, with 21 bases between the two germline ends. The CDR3 has 17 residues. CDR1 is SGHDN, CDR2 FVKESK, per germline. CDR3 DNA sequence: TGTGCCAGCAGCCAAGATCTTAAAGTCTGGGCAGGGGTCGAGCAGTACGTC. It translates to CASSQDLKVWAGVEQYV.

Only a few counts were recorded for this clonotype. This chain links TRBV20-1 with TRBJ2-3; TRBD2 is a possible D gene (5 bases). The germline V gene has CDR1 DFQATT and CDR2 SNEGSKA (reference sequence). The CDR3 length is 17 residues. Trimming took off 0 bases at V and 0 bases at J, with 16 bases between the two ends. CDR3 bases: TGCAGTGCTAGAGAACTTTCGGGGAGTCCCAGCACAGATACGCAGTATTTT. Translated: CSARELSGSPSTDTQYF.

The V gene is TRBV7-4, the J gene TRBJ2-5; the D gene is possibly TRBD1 (5 bases). The V gene's germline CDR1 is SGHVT and CDR2 SQSDAQ. V was trimmed by 4 bases and J by 5 bases, leaving 11 bases between them. The CDR3 extends over 13 amino acids. The CDR3 spells CASSSRETETQYF. The CDR3 DNA is TGTGCCAGCAGCTCCAGGGAAACGGAGACCCAGTACTTC. Looking up the rest from reference TRBV7-4 and TRBJ2-5 gives the full variable domain: GAGVSQSPRYKVAKRGRDVALRCDSISGHVTLYWYRQTLGQGSEVLTYSQSDAQRDKSGRPSGRFSAERPERSVSTLKIQRTEQGDSAVYLCASSSRETETQYFGPGTRLLVL.

The genes are TRBV7-9 and TRBJ1-5, with D maybe TRBD1 (6 bases). This CDR3 contains 15 residues. Trimming cost V 5 bases and J 2 bases, with 13 bases left between them. Looked up from germline, CDR1 is SEHNR and CDR2 is FQNEAQ (reference sequence). DNA for the CDR3: TGTGCCAGCAGCACTGGACAGTCGGGCAATCAGCCCCAGCATTTT. Its translation is CASSTGQSGNQPQHF. Drawing the rest from reference TRBV7-9 and TRBJ1-5, the complete variable domain is DTGVSQNPRHKITKRGQNVTFRCDPISEHNRLYWYRQTLGQGPEFLTYFQNEAQLEKSRLLSDRFSAERPKGSFSTLEIQRTEQGDSAMYLCASSTGQSGNQPQHFGDGTRLSIL.

The genes are TRBV19 and TRBJ2-1; a possible D gene is TRBD2 (6 bases). The CDR3 covers 15 residues. CDR1 and CDR2 from the germline V gene are LNHDA and SQIVND (reference sequence). Trimming removed 5 bases at V and 6 bases at J, with 17 bases between. CDR3 sequence reads: CASSGEWRAGNEQFF. Here the CDR3 DNA reads TGTGCCAGTAGTGGCGAGTGGAGGGCGGGCAATGAGCAGTTCTTC.

This clonotype was seen a handful of times. The chain couples TRBV29-1 to TRBJ2-3, with D possibly matching TRBD2 (7 bases). Looked up from germline, CDR1 is SQVTM and CDR2 is ANQGSEA. CDR3 size: 12 residues. V dropped 7 bases and J dropped 1 base, with 9 bases sitting between them. CDR3 amino acids: CSGGGRTDTQYF. CDR3 nucleotides: TGCAGCGGGGGGGGGCGCACAGATACGCAGTATTTT.

A single count supports this clonotype. The chain links TRBV28 to TRBJ1-1, with D unclear. This CDR3 contains 13 residues. Germline values: CDR1 MDHEN, CDR2 SYDVKM. V dropped 2 bases and J dropped 4 bases, with 8 bases sitting between them. This chain's CDR3 is CASSLASLTEAFF. CDR3 bases: TGTGCCAGCAGTTTAGCCAGTCTCACTGAAGCTTTCTTT. Using reference TRBV28 and TRBJ1-1 for the parts outside the CDR3, the full variable domain is DVKVTQSSRYLVKRTGEKVFLECVQDMDHENMFWYRQDPGLGLRLIYFSYDVKMKEKGDIPEGYSVSREKKERFSLILESASTNQTSMYLCASSLASLTEAFFGQGTRLTVV.

The genes are TRBV7-6 and TRBJ2-3, with a possible D match to TRBD1 (5 bases). V was cut by 5 bases and J by 1 base, with 19 bases left in between. This CDR3 spans 17 amino acids. Per germline, CDR1 SGHVS and CDR2 FNYEAQ. The DNA for the CDR3 is TGTGCCAGCAGCCGTAAGGGGCGAGTGGATGGCACAGATACGCAGTATTTT. It encodes CASSRKGRVDGTDTQYF.

This clonotype was observed a few times. V gene TRBV7-9 combines with J gene TRBJ2-1; 10 bases are shared with TRBD2. This CDR3 comprises 16 residues. With V trimmed by 5 bases and J by 9 bases, 13 bases remained unmatched. Germline V gene lookup returns CDR1 SEHNR and CDR2 FQNEAQ (reference sequence). The CDR3, as DNA: TGTGCCAGCAGCCCCCCTCAGCGGGGGGGCCTGAGTGAGCAGTTCTTC. Protein sequence: CASSPPQRGGLSEQFF.